The 11 T cell receptor beta chains in this list originate from one sample, sequenced in a study of technical replicates of blood from a few donors. Sequencing used immunoSEQ multiplex PCR; TCRdb keeps in-frame clones, though not all of them. The table lists 100,000 or so clones, approximately 95% of them singletons. Input material: T cells isolated from PBMCs. These receptors came from a human donor in good health.

CDR3 sequence (DNA): TGTGCCATCAGTGATCAGGGCAATGAGCAGTTCTTC. Its translation: CAISDQGNEQFF. This chain joins TRBV10-3 and TRBJ2-1, with D maybe TRBD1 (5 bases). Per germline, CDR1 ENHRY and CDR2 SYGVKD. Trimming took off 3 bases at V and 6 bases at J, with 6 bases between the two ends. CDR3 size: 12 residues.

The V gene is TRBV7-3, the J gene TRBJ1-1; tentatively, D is TRBD1 (5 bases). The CDR3 is made up of 15 amino acids. Per germline, CDR1 SGHTA and CDR2 FQGTGA. The ends were cut back, 0 bases at V and 3 bases at J, with 11 bases in the middle. The CDR3 spells CASSLTRGKDTEAFF. The CDR3 DNA is TGTGCCAGCAGCTTAACGCGGGGGAAAGACACTGAAGCTTTCTTT. The entire variable domain, with the rest obtained from reference TRBV7-3 and TRBJ1-1, is as follows: GAGVSQTPSNKVTEKGKYVELRCDPISGHTALYWYRQSLGQGPEFLIYFQGTGAADDSGLPNDRFFAVRPEGSVSTLKIQRTERGDSAVYLCASSLTRGKDTEAFFGQGTRLTVV.

This chain uses TRBV2 with TRBJ1-3, with D perhaps TRBD1 (6 bases). V lost 6 bases to trimming and J lost 2 bases, with 17 bases between them. The germline V gene has CDR1 SNHLY and CDR2 FYNNEI. CDR3 length: 16 residues. DNA of the CDR3: TGTGCCAGCAGGGCTACAGGGATGGGAACTGGAAACACCATATATTTT. Amino acid sequence: CASRATGMGTGNTIYF. The whole variable domain, filled in from reference TRBV2 and TRBJ1-3, reads EPEVTQTPSHQVTQMGQEVILRCVPISNHLYFYWYRQILGQKVEFLVSFYNNEISEKSEIFDDQFSVERPDGSNFTLKIRSTKLEDSAMYFCASRATGMGTGNTIYFGEGSWLTVV.

The CDR3 sequence is CASSLQGEKLFF. In DNA, the CDR3 is TGTGCCAGCAGCTTGCAGGGGGAAAAACTGTTTTTT. The chain joins TRBV7-9 to TRBJ1-4, with a weak D call TRBD1 (6 bases). Germline CDR1 is SEHNR and CDR2 is FQNEAQ (reference sequence). V was trimmed by 3 bases and J by 8 bases, leaving 7 bases between them. The CDR3 runs to 12 residues.

This rearrangement joins TRBV6-6 to TRBJ1-1; unclear D gene. In germline, CDR1 is MNHNY, CDR2 SVGAGI (reference sequence). The V and J ends lost 0 bases and 6 bases respectively, with 8 bases between them. CDR3 length: 13 residues. CDR3 nucleotide sequence: TGTGCCAGCAGTTACTCGACGGGTTCTGAAGCTTTCTTT. This sequence encodes CASSYSTGSEAFF.

This chain uses TRBV30 with TRBJ1-2, with D perhaps TRBD1 (6 bases). CDR1 GTSNPN and CDR2 SVGIG come from the germline V gene (reference sequence). The CDR3 spans 13 residues. Trimming took 5 bases from V and 2 from J, leaving 12 bases between them. The CDR3, as DNA: TGTGCCTGGGGGGGCGGGGGCAACTATGGCTACACCTTC. This sequence encodes CAWGGGGNYGYTF.

CDR3 sequence reads: CASSDSNEQFF. The CDR3 nucleotides read TGTGCCAGCAGTGACAGCAATGAGCAGTTCTTC. This rearrangement joins TRBV2 to TRBJ2-1; no firm D call. This CDR3 has 11 amino acids. Germline CDR1 reads SNHLY; CDR2 reads FYNNEI. The germline V and J ends were trimmed by 3 bases and 6 bases, with 3 bases remaining between them. Looking up the rest from reference TRBV2 and TRBJ2-1 gives the full variable domain: EPEVTQTPSHQVTQMGQEVILRCVPISNHLYFYWYRQILGQKVEFLVSFYNNEISEKSEIFDDQFSVERPDGSNFTLKIRSTKLEDSAMYFCASSDSNEQFFGPGTRLTVL.

The V call is TRBV19, the J call TRBJ1-5; D is uncertain. The V end was cut by 2 bases, the J end by 4 bases, with 9 bases between. The CDR3 runs 14 residues. Germline CDR1 reads LNHDA; CDR2 reads SQIVND (reference sequence). CDR3 nucleotides: TGTGCCAGTAGTATAATTACTCCAAATCAGCCCCAGCATTTT. Amino acid sequence: CASSIITPNQPQHF.

The chain couples TRBV2 to TRBJ1-4, with D perhaps TRBD1 (6 bases). Germline values: CDR1 SNHLY, CDR2 FYNNEI. The CDR3 is 13 residues long. V lost 4 bases to trimming and J lost 8 bases, with 11 bases between them. For the CDR3, the DNA is TGTGCCAGCAGTGGGAACAGGGAGGAAAAACTGTTTTTT. Its protein product is CASSGNREEKLFF. The full variable domain, its missing parts supplied by reference TRBV2 and TRBJ1-4, is EPEVTQTPSHQVTQMGQEVILRCVPISNHLYFYWYRQILGQKVEFLVSFYNNEISEKSEIFDDQFSVERPDGSNFTLKIRSTKLEDSAMYFCASSGNREEKLFFGSGTQLSVL.

This chain links TRBV7-9 with TRBJ2-7; 7 nucleotides agree with TRBD1. Trimming at V came to 1 base and at J to 7 bases, leaving 7 bases not matched to a gene. This CDR3 comprises 14 residues. CDR1 and CDR2 (germline): SEHNR, FQNEAQ (reference sequence). The DNA of the CDR3 is TGTGCCAGCAGCTTAGGGGGCAGGGGGAGTGAGCAGTACTTC. It is translated as CASSLGGRGSEQYF.

The chain is built from TRBV19 and TRBJ2-5; unclear D gene. Germline V lookup: CDR1 LNHDA, CDR2 SQIVND (reference sequence). The CDR3 totals 15 residues. Between the trimmed V and J ends, which lost 2 bases and 1 base, there was a span of 11 bases. CDR3 sequence: CASSIRRGAQETQYF. As DNA, the CDR3 is TGTGCCAGTAGTATACGCCGAGGCGCCCAAGAGACCCAGTACTTC.